This entry concerns a single TCR beta chain. Its antigen remains unidentified. The CDR3 extends over 11 amino acids. Germline V CDR1 and CDR2: SGHDT, YYEEEE. The V gene lost 4 bases and the J gene lost 1 base, with 2 bases spanning the gap. The assay was immunoSEQ multiplex PCR, and TCRdb's table has in-frame clones only and misses some. The sample consists of 25,000 to 35,000 clones, roughly 84% of them appearing once. The record originates from a study of regulatory dendritic cells for organ transplantation. Study results and caveats: Memory T cells were less diverse than naive, with memory CD8+ most oligoclonal.

This receptor was identified in a human donor in good health. The chain carries TRBV5-6 and TRBJ1-1; D call uncertain. Material for sequencing was naive CD8+ T cells from blood. The sample's subset: CD45RA+ naive T cells. The CDR3 sequence is CASSRNTEAFF. The CDR3 DNA reads TGTGCCAGCAGCCGGAACACTGAAGCTTTCTTT.